This T cell receptor (beta chain) was profiled in a study of cytotoxic CD8 clonotypes in ibrutinib-treated CLL. Germline-derived CDR1 and CDR2 are SGDLS and YYNGEE. The J segment lost 1 base and the V segment lost 3 bases, leaving 3 bases of the junction unmatched. The CDR3 loop spans 14 amino acids. Overall study results and limits: Clonality at baseline surpassed age-matched healthy donors and tracked circulating CD8+ T-cell counts.

Depths of 1 in 200,000 to 1 in 1 million T cells were the sequencing target. The protocol was immunoSEQ multiplex PCR, while the TCRdb copy is restricted to in-frame clones and leaves out a portion. This sample has a few hundred thousand clones, with roughly 79% found just once. As regards this clone: Its antigen is not identified.

The sample consisted of PBMCs, taken before ibrutinib treatment. This TCR was recovered from a human donor with chronic lymphocytic leukemia. V gene TRBV9 combines with J gene TRBJ1-1, with 7 bases fitting TRBD1. The CDR3 sequence: CASSAGQPNTEAFF. Written as DNA, the CDR3 is TGTGCCAGCAGCGCGGGACAGCCGAACACTGAAGCTTTCTTT.